These T cell receptor beta chains were read from a single sample in a study of T-cell reconstitution after alpha-beta-depleted transplantation in children. TCRdb itself ran the PCR reads through MiXCR, one entry per CDR3 protein. The sample holds more than 85,000 distinct CDR3 sequences, about 9.4% seen once. The sample consisted of PBMCs from the stem cell graft donor, taken from the stem cell graft. These receptors were collected from a human donor who donated a stem cell graft to a child with acute lymphoblastic leukemia. The conserved cysteine and the conserved F or W are not part of the CDR3 here.

j_call v_call cdr3_aa
TRBJ1-2 TRBV18 ASSPPSQLYGYT
TRBJ2-1 TRBV29-1 SVEWESSSYNEQF
TRBJ1-1 TRBV12-3/TRBV12-4 ASRLGQARNTEAF
TRBJ2-5 TRBV27 ASHQTSGPRQETQY
TRBJ2-3 TRBV28 ASSSPSGTSTDTQY
TRBJ1-1 TRBV28 ASSFGGSTEAF
TRBJ1-1 TRBV6-1 ASRTLYATEAF
TRBJ2-3 TRBV12-3/TRBV12-4 ASSLDRGHTDTQY
TRBJ1-2 TRBV7-2 ASSLRDRTYGYT
TRBJ2-7 TRBV18 ASSPIGTGTYEQY
TRBJ1-4 TRBV20-1 SARDPGPAGGEKLF
TRBJ2-3 TRBV5-1 ASSLLAGVADTQY
TRBJ2-2 TRBV28 ASSSRTSGNTGELF
TRBJ1-1 TRBV4-2 ASSQPQGGTEAF
TRBJ1-2 TRBV27 ASSAQGQGYT
TRBJ1-2 TRBV20-1 SARPWGAPDYGYT
TRBJ1-5 TRBV7-2 ASSLVGNSNQPQH
TRBJ2-1 TRBV27 ASSPLSSGRYNEQF
TRBJ2-6 TRBV7-3 ASKTLASGANVLT
TRBJ2-1 TRBV29-1 SAAGLASNEQF
TRBJ2-4 TRBV5-5 ASSPIESGKNIQY
TRBJ2-4 TRBV7-9 ASSLGTGNIQY
TRBJ2-7 TRBV29-1 SVEKGQGGEQY
TRBJ1-6 TRBV12-3/TRBV12-4 AIQVGDRGSPLH
TRBJ2-2 TRBV12-3/TRBV12-4 ASTERVNTGELF
TRBJ2-1 TRBV12-3/TRBV12-4 ASSTPLSNEQF
TRBJ1-1 TRBV5-1 ASSSTGWDVYTEAF
TRBJ2-3 TRBV7-2 ASSLGPTPGGAGDTQY
TRBJ2-1 TRBV7-8 ASSFRMRVSDPIYNEQF
TRBJ1-2 TRBV25-1 ASSELGGGARAEDEGYT
TRBJ2-1 TRBV20-1 SARGSGRSSYNEQF
TRBJ1-1 TRBV6-1 ASSAMTENTEAF
TRBJ2-3 TRBV7-9 ASSLAGTAVTQY
TRBJ2-1 TRBV5-6 ASSRLAGVQDNEQF
TRBJ1-1 TRBV7-9 ASSLEGGRTEAF
TRBJ2-2 TRBV29-1 SVEIRRQENTGELF
TRBJ2-7 TRBV7-2 ASSLGGGSGEQY
TRBJ1-1 TRBV5-1 ASSLISRGNTEAF
TRBJ2-3 TRBV6-2/TRBV6-3 ASSYTPGQGGPPHTDTQY
TRBJ2-7 TRBV4-3 ASSQERDSYEQY
TRBJ1-2 TRBV30 AWSVRTGYGYT
TRBJ2-5 TRBV7-3 ASSLGAVETQY
TRBJ1-4 TRBV27 ASSLQGGIEKLF
TRBJ2-5 TRBV7-6 ASSLYGRGTLEETQY
TRBJ2-7 TRBV6-2/TRBV6-3 ASSDMGRIYEQY
TRBJ1-5 TRBV6-2/TRBV6-3 ASSATYRGLRPQH
TRBJ1-3 TRBV4-3 ASSQDWGGSGNTIY
TRBJ2-6 TRBV15 ATSQEGGSSGANVLT
TRBJ1-5 TRBV2 ASRELNRDQPQH
TRBJ2-7 TRBV15 ATATGPYEQY
TRBJ2-2 TRBV7-3 ASSPRLAGELNLNTGELF
TRBJ2-1 TRBV5-1 ASSRTPGNNEQF
TRBJ1-1 TRBV28 ASSLFPGHQNTEAF